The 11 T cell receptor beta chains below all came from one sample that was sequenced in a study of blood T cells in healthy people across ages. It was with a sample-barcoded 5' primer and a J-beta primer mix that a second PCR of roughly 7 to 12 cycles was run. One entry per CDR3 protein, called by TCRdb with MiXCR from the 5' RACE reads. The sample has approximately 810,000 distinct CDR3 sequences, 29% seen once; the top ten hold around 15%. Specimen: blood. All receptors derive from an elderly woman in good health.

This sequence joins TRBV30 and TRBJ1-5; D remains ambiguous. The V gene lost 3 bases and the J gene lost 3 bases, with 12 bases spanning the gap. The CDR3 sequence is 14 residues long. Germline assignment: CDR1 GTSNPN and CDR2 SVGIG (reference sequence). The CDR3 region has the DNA TGTGCCTGGAGCGCGCAGGTAATCAATCAGCCCCAGCATTTT. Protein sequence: CAWSAQVINQPQHF.

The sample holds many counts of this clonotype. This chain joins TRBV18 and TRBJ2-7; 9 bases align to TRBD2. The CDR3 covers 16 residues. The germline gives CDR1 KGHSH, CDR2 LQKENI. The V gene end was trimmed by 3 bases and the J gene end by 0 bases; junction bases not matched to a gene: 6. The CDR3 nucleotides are TGTGCCAGCTCACCCAGTCTAGCGGGGAGCTCCTACGAGCAGTACTTC. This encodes CASSPSLAGSSYEQYF.

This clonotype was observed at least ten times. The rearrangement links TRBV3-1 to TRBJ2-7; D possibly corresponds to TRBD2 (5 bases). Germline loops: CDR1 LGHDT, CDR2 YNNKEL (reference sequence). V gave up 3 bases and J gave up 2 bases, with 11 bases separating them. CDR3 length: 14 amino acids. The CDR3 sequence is CASSQGAPPYEQYF. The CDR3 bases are TGTGCCAGCAGCCAGGGAGCTCCCCCCTACGAGCAGTACTTC.

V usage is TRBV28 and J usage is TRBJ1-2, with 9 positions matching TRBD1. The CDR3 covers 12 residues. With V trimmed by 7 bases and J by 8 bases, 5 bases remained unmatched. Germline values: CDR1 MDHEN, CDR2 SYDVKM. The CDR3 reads CASKGQGGGYTF. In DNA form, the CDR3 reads TGTGCCAGCAAGGGACAGGGAGGAGGCTACACCTTC.

CDR3 sequence reads: CASSSQGVSSYNSPLHF. The CDR3 DNA is TGTGCCAGCAGCTCACAGGGAGTCAGCTCCTATAATTCACCCCTCCACTTT. The chain is built from TRBV11-2 and TRBJ1-6; tentative D call: TRBD1 (6 bases). The V and J ends lost 4 bases and 0 bases respectively, with 13 bases between them. This CDR3 contains 17 residues. Per germline, CDR1 SGHAT and CDR2 FQNNGV.

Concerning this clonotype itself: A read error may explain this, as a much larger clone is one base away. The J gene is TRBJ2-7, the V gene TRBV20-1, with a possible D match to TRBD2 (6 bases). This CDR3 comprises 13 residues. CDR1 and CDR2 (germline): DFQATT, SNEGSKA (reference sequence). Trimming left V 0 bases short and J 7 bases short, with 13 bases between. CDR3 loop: CSARDPSANEQYF. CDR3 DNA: TGCAGTGCTAGAGATCCTAGCGCCAATGAGCAGTACTTC.

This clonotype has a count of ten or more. CDR3 nucleotide sequence: TGTGCCAGCAGCAGGGGGCTAAGTCAAGAGACCCAGTACTTC. The encoded protein is CASSRGLSQETQYF. V usage is TRBV11-3 and J usage is TRBJ2-5; 7 bases match TRBD1. Germline V gives CDR1 SGHNT, CDR2 YENEEA. The CDR3 contains 14 residues. V was pared by 5 bases and J by 2 bases, with 5 bases of the junction left unmatched.

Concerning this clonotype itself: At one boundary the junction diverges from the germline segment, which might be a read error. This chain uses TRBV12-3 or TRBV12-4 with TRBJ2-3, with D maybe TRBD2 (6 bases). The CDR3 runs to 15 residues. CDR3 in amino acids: CASRGLTGRADMQYF. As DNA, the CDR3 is TGTGCCAGCAGAGGACTAACGGGGAGAGCAGATATGCAGTATTTT.

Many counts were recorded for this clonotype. Here the CDR3 reads CASSATTGGSSYEQYF. The CDR3 bases are TGTGCCAGCAGTGCAACAACAGGGGGAAGCTCCTACGAGCAGTACTTC. The rearrangement uses TRBV6-5 and TRBJ2-7; 8 positions agree with TRBD1. Germline loops: CDR1 MNHEY, CDR2 SVGAGI. This CDR3 has 16 residues. V trimming: 5 bases; J trimming: 0 bases; junction bases outside the gene matches: 9.

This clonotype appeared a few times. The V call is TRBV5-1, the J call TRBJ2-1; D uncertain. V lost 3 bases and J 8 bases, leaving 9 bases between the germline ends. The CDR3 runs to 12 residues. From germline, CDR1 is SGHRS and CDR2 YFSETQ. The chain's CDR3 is CASSYQEDEQFF. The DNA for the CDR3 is TGCGCCAGCAGCTACCAAGAGGATGAGCAGTTCTTC.

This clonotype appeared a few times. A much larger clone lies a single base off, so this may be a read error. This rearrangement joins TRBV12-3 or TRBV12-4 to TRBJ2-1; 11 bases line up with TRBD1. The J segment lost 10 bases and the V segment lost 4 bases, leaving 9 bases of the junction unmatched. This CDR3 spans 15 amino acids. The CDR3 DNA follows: TGTGCCAGCAGTTCCCCGGACAGGGGGCAGGCCGAGCAGTTCTTC. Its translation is CASSSPDRGQAEQFF.